These 27 T cell receptor beta chains originate from one sample sequenced in a study of CD8 T cells in ankylosing spondylitis. Using its own MiXCR run on the 5' RACE reads, TCRdb lists one record per CDR3 protein. Of around 300,000 distinct CDR3 sequences listed, 14% to 15% are singletons. Input material: blood, either unsorted or a sorted T cell fraction (not recorded which). These receptors came from a male donor with ankylosing spondylitis or in good health (not recorded which).

This clonotype was found many times. The chain recombines TRBV4-2 with TRBJ2-1; 7 bases are a match to TRBD2. CDR1 is LGHNA, CDR2 YNFKEQ, per germline. Trimming at V came to 0 bases and at J to 7 bases, leaving 9 bases not matched to a gene. The CDR3 loop spans 16 amino acids. CDR3 region: CASSQEGRAGVNEQFF. The CDR3 DNA is TGTGCCAGCAGCCAAGAGGGGAGGGCCGGGGTTAATGAGCAGTTCTTC.

This clonotype has just a few counts. The V and J genes are TRBV10-3 and TRBJ2-1; 13 bases align to TRBD2. The CDR3 spans 15 residues. Germline values: CDR1 ENHRY, CDR2 SYGVKD. Germline trimming cut 4 bases from V and 7 bases from J; bases unmatched to any gene: 4. CDR3 residues: CAISAGLAGENEQFF. The CDR3 DNA sequence: TGTGCCATCAGTGCCGGACTAGCGGGGGAAAATGAGCAGTTCTTC.

Only a few counts were recorded for this clonotype. The chain couples TRBV5-5 to TRBJ2-1; 7 bases are shared with TRBD2. Germline values: CDR1 SGHKS, CDR2 YYEKEE (reference sequence). The CDR3 is 15 amino acids. J lost 0 bases, V lost 7 bases, and 7 bases had no gene match. CDR3 loop: CASGSSGNSYNEQFF. For the CDR3, the DNA is TGTGCCAGCGGATCTAGCGGAAACTCCTACAATGAGCAGTTCTTC.

The V gene is TRBV20-1, the J gene TRBJ2-5; tentatively, D is TRBD2 (6 bases). CDR3 length equals 12 residues. V was cut by 7 bases and J by 4 bases, with 13 bases left in between. Germline assignment: CDR1 DFQATT and CDR2 SNEGSKA (reference sequence). CDR3 loop: CSGRAQRETQYF. The CDR3 nucleotides read TGCAGTGGGAGGGCCCAAAGAGAGACCCAGTACTTC.

A few counts support this clonotype. V gene TRBV6-5 combines with J gene TRBJ1-4; perhaps TRBD1 as D (5 bases). CDR1 is MNHEY and CDR2 is SVGAGI in the germline V gene. CDR3 length: 15 amino acids. Trimming shortened V by 2 bases and J by 8 bases, and 15 bases separated the two germline ends. The CDR3 DNA reads TGTGCCAGCAGTTACATCAGTTCAGGGAAGGAAAAACTGTTTTTT. Its protein product is CASSYISSGKEKLFF.

Only a few counts were recorded for this clonotype. The chain joins TRBV20-1 to TRBJ2-5; 7 bases are shared with TRBD1. CDR1 and CDR2 (germline): DFQATT, SNEGSKA (reference sequence). CDR3 length: 16 residues. Trimming cost V 3 bases and J 2 bases; bases outside gene matches: 12. DNA for the CDR3: TGCAGTGCTAGGGGGGCCCGACAGGGTGATCAAGAGACCCAGTACTTC. This translates into CSARGARQGDQETQYF.

The sample holds a few counts of this clonotype. The chain joins TRBV6-2 or TRBV6-3 to TRBJ2-1, with D possibly matching TRBD1 (6 bases). V lost 5 bases, J lost 9 bases, and 14 bases lay in between. Germline CDR1 MNHEY, CDR2 SVGEGT. CDR3 length: 13 residues. The CDR3 here is CASSPNPGAEQFF. As DNA, the CDR3 is TGTGCCAGCAGTCCCAACCCAGGGGCTGAGCAGTTCTTC.

This sequence joins TRBV5-1 and TRBJ2-3; the D is unclear. Looked up from germline, CDR1 is SGHRS and CDR2 is YFSETQ. This CDR3 has 17 residues. Trimming removed 4 bases from V and 3 bases from J, with 21 bases in between. In nucleotides, the CDR3 is TGCGCCAGCAGCCTGGGCGCGTGGGAAAAAAGGACAGATACGCAGTATTTT. This translates into CASSLGAWEKRTDTQYF.

In its sample, this clonotype was seen a few times. V gene TRBV5-1 combines with J gene TRBJ1-4, with 9 bases lining up with TRBD1. The V gene end was trimmed by 4 bases and the J gene end by 7 bases; junction bases not matched to a gene: 11. Germline V gene sequence: CDR1 SGHRS, CDR2 YFSETQ. This CDR3 is built from 16 residues. In DNA form, the CDR3 reads TGCGCCAGCAGCCTTTCTCGACAGGGGGTGGGTGAAAAACTGTTTTTT. It codes for CASSLSRQGVGEKLFF.

This clonotype showed up just a few times. The rearrangement uses TRBV12-3 or TRBV12-4 and TRBJ2-7; the D gene is possibly TRBD1 (5 bases). This CDR3 region has 14 residues. Trimming took off 5 bases at V and 4 bases at J, with 15 bases between the two ends. The CDR3 loop is CASSRSPTDYEQYF. In DNA, the CDR3 is TGTGCCAGCAGTCGCAGCCCGACAGATTACGAGCAGTACTTC.

The chain is built from TRBV7-8 and TRBJ2-5, with D uncertain. Germline-derived CDR1 and CDR2 are SGHVS and FQNEAQ. V was trimmed by 1 base and J by 2 bases, leaving 8 bases between them. The CDR3 spans 14 residues. The CDR3 reads CASSLGILQETQYF. CDR3 nucleotides: TGTGCCAGCAGCTTAGGGATCCTTCAAGAGACCCAGTACTTC. Full variable domain (outside the CDR3, taken from reference TRBV7-8 and TRBJ2-5): GAGVSQSPRYKVAKRGQDVALRCDPISGHVSLFWYQQALGQGPEFLTYFQNEAQLDKSGLPSDRFFAERPEGSVSTLKIQRTQQEDSAVYLCASSLGILQETQYFGPGTRLLVL.

CDR3 protein: CSASGQRVDTDTQYF. The CDR3 DNA sequence: TGCAGTGCTTCAGGCCAGCGGGTCGACACAGATACGCAGTATTTT. The rearrangement links TRBV20-1 to TRBJ2-3; D possibly corresponds to TRBD2 (6 bases). Per germline, CDR1 DFQATT and CDR2 SNEGSKA (reference sequence). V shed 5 bases and J shed 2 bases, with 17 bases lying between them. The CDR3 has 15 amino acids.

This chain joins TRBV25-1 and TRBJ2-5; TRBD2 matches at 8 bases. The J segment lost 4 bases and the V segment lost 3 bases, leaving 10 bases of the junction unmatched. Germline CDR1 MGHDK, CDR2 SYGVNS. The CDR3 runs 16 residues. CDR3 coding DNA: TGTGCCAGCAGTGATCCCGCTTCCGGGAGGGGAGAGACCCAGTACTTC. Its protein product is CASSDPASGRGETQYF.

This clonotype was observed a few times. The CDR3 sequence: CASSQYPGEDEKLFF. The CDR3 coding sequence is TGTGCCAGCAGTCAGTACCCAGGGGAGGATGAAAAACTGTTTTTT. The rearrangement joins TRBV27 to TRBJ1-4, with TRBD1 as a possible D gene (6 bases). Looked up from germline, CDR1 is MNHEY and CDR2 is SMNVEV (reference sequence). Trimming stripped 5 bases from V and 6 bases from J, with 16 bases between. The CDR3 has 15 amino acids.

This clonotype was seen at least ten times. The chain has TRBV12-3 or TRBV12-4 and TRBJ2-7, with 9 bases lining up with TRBD2. V was clipped by 8 bases and J by 7 bases; unmatched bases: 6. CDR3 size: 12 residues. This chain's CDR3 is CASGLALGEQYF. CDR3 coding DNA: TGTGCCAGCGGACTAGCGTTGGGGGAGCAGTACTTC.

This clonotype was detected a few times. This chain uses TRBV20-1 with TRBJ1-5; no definite D call. V lost 6 bases to trimming and J lost 5 bases, with 11 bases between them. CDR3 length: 12 residues. Germline-derived CDR1 and CDR2 are DFQATT and SNEGSKA (reference sequence). The CDR3 reads CSATRSDQPQHF. The CDR3 coding sequence is TGCAGTGCCACCAGATCTGATCAGCCCCAGCATTTT.

This clonotype was seen at least ten times. V usage is TRBV3-1 and J usage is TRBJ1-1; no clear D gene. The CDR3 sequence is 15 residues long. V shed 4 bases and J shed 1 base, with 13 bases lying between them. The germline CDR1 and CDR2 sequences are LGHDT and YNNKEL (reference sequence). The CDR3 region is CASSPLRTANTEAFF. The CDR3 region has the DNA TGTGCCAGCAGCCCCCTCCGGACGGCGAACACTGAAGCTTTCTTT.

For this clonotype: The germline gene is not matched at one end of the junction; a read error may be the cause. This chain joins TRBV27 and TRBJ1-1, with D maybe TRBD1 (5 bases). This CDR3 contains 15 residues. Looked up from germline, CDR1 is MNHEY and CDR2 is SMNVEV (reference sequence). The CDR3 spells CASRTKGYMNTGAFF. The CDR3, as DNA: TGTGCCAGCAGGACTAAGGGGTACATGAACACTGGAGCTTTCTTT.

The rearrangement joins TRBV20-1 to TRBJ2-1, with 13 bases that match TRBD2. V was pared by 4 bases and J by 9 bases, with 9 bases of the junction left unmatched. Germline V gives CDR1 DFQATT, CDR2 SNEGSKA (reference sequence). This CDR3 is built from 15 residues. The CDR3 region is CSATRAGLAGTEQFF. The CDR3 coding sequence is TGCAGTGCTACAAGGGCGGGACTAGCGGGAACTGAGCAGTTCTTC.

This clonotype has just a few counts. V is TRBV6-1 and J is TRBJ1-2; D is ambiguous. V lost 2 bases, J lost 4 bases, and 11 bases lay in between. CDR1 MNHNS and CDR2 SASEGT come from the germline V gene. The length of the CDR3 is 14 residues. The CDR3, as DNA: TGTGCCAGCAGTGAAACGGGGAGCTCCTATGGCTACACCTTC. This gives the protein CASSETGSSYGYTF.

This clonotype was counted a few times. The chain joins TRBV5-1 to TRBJ1-2, with D unresolved. The germline V gene has CDR1 SGHRS and CDR2 YFSETQ. Trimming took 2 bases from V and 7 from J, leaving 9 bases between them. This CDR3 comprises 12 residues. This CDR3 is CASSFQEGGYTF. CDR3 DNA sequence: TGCGCCAGCAGCTTTCAGGAGGGTGGCTACACCTTC.

The V gene is TRBV4-1, the J gene TRBJ2-1; 11 positions agree with TRBD2. The CDR3 extends over 16 amino acids. V shed 1 base, J shed 6 bases, and the junction held 5 bases outside the gene matches. Germline CDR1 and CDR2: MGHRA and YSYEKL. The CDR3 bases are TGCGCCAGCAGCCAAGTGGATAGCGGGGGGGCCAATGAGCAGTTCTTC. This sequence encodes CASSQVDSGGANEQFF.

This clonotype was seen repeatedly, ten times or more. CDR3 nucleotide sequence: TGTGCCAGCAGTGACAGCGACCTAGCGGGAGCTTACTACGAGCAGTACTTC. This gives the protein CASSDSDLAGAYYEQYF. J is TRBJ2-7 and V is TRBV6-4, with 10 bases lining up with TRBD2. V lost 2 bases, J lost 3 bases, and 10 bases stayed unmatched. Germline values: CDR1 MRHNA, CDR2 SNTAGT. The length of the CDR3 is 17 residues.

The chain links TRBV5-6 to TRBJ1-5; unclear D gene. This CDR3 has 12 residues. Trimming left V 1 base short and J 16 bases short, with 15 bases between. Germline V gives CDR1 SGHDT, CDR2 YYEEEE. DNA for the CDR3: TGTGCCAGCAGCTTGATCGGCGGCCCAACACATTTT. Residues: CASSLIGGPTHF.

The J gene is TRBJ1-5, the V gene TRBV12-3 or TRBV12-4; maybe TRBD1 (6 bases). CDR3 length: 15 residues. V dropped 6 bases and J dropped 7 bases, with 19 bases sitting between them. This CDR3 is CASSLTTGLGQPQHF. Written as DNA, the CDR3 is TGTGCCAGCAGCCTGACTACAGGGTTGGGACAGCCCCAGCATTTT.

The chain uses TRBV5-4 and TRBJ1-2, with D maybe TRBD1 (6 bases). Germline loops: CDR1 SGHNT, CDR2 YYREEE (reference sequence). This CDR3 region has 12 residues. V shed 2 bases and J shed 6 bases, with 8 bases lying between them. CDR3 nucleotides: TGTGCCAGCAGCTTCCGACAGGATGGCTACACCTTC. Translated: CASSFRQDGYTF.

The rearrangement links TRBV12-3 or TRBV12-4 to TRBJ1-6; D gene uncertain. Trimming took 7 bases from V and 9 from J, leaving 13 bases between them. CDR3 length: 13 residues. The CDR3 loop is CASTLDRVSPLHF. The CDR3 DNA is TGTGCCAGCACCTTAGATCGAGTTTCACCCCTCCACTTT.